This TCR beta chain was observed in a study of cytomegalovirus exposure and HLA in healthy donors (dated by TCRdb to the late 2010s). Study-level background: An earlier analysis of approximately 640 of the donors reported more than 250 Gb of sequence data and 100 million to 140 million unique TCR beta sequences from about 179 million T cells. An early release that covered about 640 HLA-typed donors contained approximately 300 gigabases of sequencing data and 80 million or so unique TCR sequences. Of the 398 genotyped donors, 65% to 90% fell in the genetic ancestry cluster associated with self-reported Caucasian donors. The study aimed to test whether cataloging public T cell receptors could reveal signatures of past pathogen exposure. The T cell repertoires of some 670 subjects were profiled by immunosequencing and related to cytomegalovirus serostatus. A separate validation cohort of more than 100 different subjects was used in addition to the roughly 700-subject first cohort. High-throughput TCR immunosequencing, statistical association of individual TCRs with disease status, and machine learning were combined to predict cytomegalovirus infection status. To study patterns of TCR occurrence, a later analysis re-analyzed previously published TCR beta repertoires from 600 to 750 donors and added high-resolution HLA genotyping. Rather than using new phenotypic data, the later analysis identified candidate immune exposures from TCR beta sequences and from how often those sequences occurred across donors. An earlier analysis of 587 of the donors applied high-throughput TCR beta sequencing to assess whether each TCR beta V gene segment acted as functional or pseudogenic. Alongside the repertoire data, information on donor age, sex, ethnicity and CMV serostatus was compiled. A later genetic analysis took genome-wide SNP genotypes for about three fifths of the roughly 670 donors and used that subset as a discovery cohort. All discovery cohort repertoires had been generated on a single sequencing platform. Class I and class II HLA loci were covered by the typing at four-digit resolution. The number of donors typed differed by locus, with roughly 620-630 for A, B, C, DRB1 and DQB1, approximately 500 for DQA1, over 600 for DPA1, and around 460 for DPB1. Because of strong linkage in the cohort, five DR-DQ haplotypes were treated as single units for association and clustering. Among some 400 genotyped donors of the cohort, an average of about 240,000 unique TCR beta nucleotide sequences were sequenced per donor, roughly 18% of them non-productive.

The library was generated by the immunoSEQ multiplex PCR assay. The multiplex PCR relied on a mix of 60 forward primers for TCR Vbeta segments and 13 reverse primers for TCR Jbeta segments. Amplification of the CDR3 region of rearranged TCR beta genes was performed with a multiplex PCR assay on genomic DNA. The Illumina HiSeq System was used to sequence the amplified TCR beta libraries as 87-base-pair reads. On the authors' methods: In a later analysis, roughly 80 million unique TCR beta chains were counted across the approximately 620 repertoires, and some 10 million of these chains were shared by at least two donors. A nearest-neighbor algorithm error-corrected the raw reads and collapsed the reads into unique sequences, merging closely related sequences to remove PCR and sequencing errors. To assign V, D and J gene segments, CDR3 sequences were aligned to IMGT reference sequences. For a sequence to be retained, at least a six-nucleotide match to both a V gene segment and a J gene segment was required. Rearrangements were called productive when the CDR3 lacked stop codons and stayed in frame with V and J; all others were non-productive. Following IMGT convention, CDR3 was defined as the stretch from the second conserved V-encoded cysteine to the conserved J-encoded phenylalanine. In an earlier analysis of some 550 of the donors, sequences lacking an unambiguous match to a single V gene segment were excluded. In an earlier analysis of some 590 of the donors, a V segment was called functional when productive rearrangements were above 56.7%, and segregating when the standard deviation between donors exceeded 5%. A statistical classification framework was built to diagnose cytomegalovirus status from the catalog of TCR beta chain sequences. V and J gene assignment, in a later analysis, came from comparing TCR nucleotide sequences with IMGT/GENE-DB human TR gene sequences. A later analysis assigned CDR3 sequences and most-parsimonious VDJ recombination scenarios with the TCRdist pipeline. In a later analysis, each TCR beta chain was defined by its CDR3 amino acid sequence together with its V-gene family, and reads without a unique V-gene family were excluded. In a later analysis, approximately 590 highly shared, low-generation-probability nucleotide sequences were removed to address suspected cross-contamination and a sequencing artifact. In a later analysis, a clonal expansion index was calculated for each public chain from normalized within-repertoire ranks of inferred template counts. Generation probabilities in a later analysis came from a VDJ recombination model fitted to out-of-frame rearrangements, and those results were checked against IGoR. Hypergeometric tests were used in a later analysis to score TCR-TCR, TCR-HLA and TCR-CMV co-occurrence, with a repertoire-size bias correction applied to the TCR pairs. A later analysis estimated false discovery rates by permuting HLA or CMV assignments 20 times. In a later analysis, co-occurring TCRs were grouped using DBSCAN, and TCRdist sequence similarity was added for clustering within HLA-allele-positive subsets. Repertoires with fewer than 30,000 or more than 120,000 public chains were left out of co-occurrence clustering, as were four to six repertoires with anomalous nucleotide sharing. This is the immuneACCESS table as TCRdb keeps it, with only in-frame sequences that have V and J called. A part of the clones is gone; compared with another copy, unresolved V genes explain less than half, and the rest is unexplained. Clonal size and the V and J genes are those of that table, whereas D and trimming came from the DNA. The sample records about 160,000 clones, 77% of which are singletons. The top ten hold 6% to 8% of the sample.

As concerns this clone: There is no known antigen for this receptor. No qualities accompany the bases; no much larger clone lies one base away.

The cohort was made up of roughly 670 healthy bone marrow donors. Cohort members were all nominally healthy when sampled, although unrecorded immune exposures were likely present. The donor tested CMV seropositive, placing the donor among the approximately 290 seropositive members of the cohort. A peripheral blood sample was collected from each donor, and TCR beta sequencing was performed on peripheral blood mononuclear cells. Genomic DNA was extracted from the blood cell samples with the Qiagen DNeasy Blood Extraction Kit. Spanning cysteine to phenylalanine, the CDR3 consists of 17 amino acids. Here the CDR3 DNA is all that survives: 51 bases in frame from base 1. V is cut by 3 bases and J by 2 bases, and the space between the germline ends is 20 bases. The germline V gene encodes CDR1 SGHAT and CDR2 FQNNGV. Overall study results and their limits: In the study, 150 to 200 TCR beta chains were listed as associated with cytomegalovirus. An earlier analysis of approximately 590 of the donors showed that most TCR beta V segments appeared in productive rearrangements either about 87% or about 30% of the time, which broadly matched IMGT annotations. A cluster of highly shared sequence variants was judged likely to be a technical artifact of the sequencing pipeline. Correlated functional status among segregating V segments might reflect linkage disequilibrium, but an unknown experimental factor could not be ruled out. In both the original and validation cohorts, the classifier was reported to diagnose cytomegalovirus status with high specificity and sensitivity. The 87-base-pair reads could not distinguish some IMGT-functional V segments, including TRBV6-2 and TRBV6-3, so those segments were excluded. Because some donors lacked HLA typing at each locus, the association tests relied only on the typed subset. A later genetic analysis associated a missense DCLRE1C variant with V-gene and J-gene trimming of TCR beta chains, and an independent cohort replicated the association. In vitro tests confirmed that three of the cytomegalovirus-associated TCR beta chains recognize cytomegalovirus antigens. A later analysis found that TCR association rates varied across HLA loci, with DRB1 alleles showing the most associated TCRs and HLA-C alleles the fewest. Presence/absence analyses assumed roughly uniform sequencing depth across donors, an assumption that may not hold. Specific HLA alleles were associated with around 18,000 TCR beta sequences at a false discovery rate of 0.05 in a later analysis. In a later analysis, most CMV-associated TCR beta chains were found to appear HLA-restricted, with HLA associations seemingly driven largely by CMV exposure. A further reported finding was that TCR beta sequences accurately predicted the HLA-A and HLA-B alleles for most subjects in the first cohort. When HLA alleles, especially DR and DQ, strongly co-occurred, TCR associations were difficult to assign to individual alleles. Only TCR beta chains were sequenced in this cohort, and the absence of alpha or paired-chain data limited detectable features. The authors suggested that the approach could potentially be generalized to other disease states and immunological phenotypes. Compared with equally common non-associated chains, HLA-associated TCR beta chains in a later analysis were more clonally expanded and had lower generation probabilities. Several of the top co-occurrence clusters appeared to be linked to parvovirus B19, influenza, CMV and Epstein-Barr virus, according to a later analysis. Because counts were too low, roughly 18 rarely observed V segments, including chromosome 9 orphons, were left out of the earlier analysis of 500 to 650 of the donors. According to a later genetic analysis, donors in an Asian-associated ancestry cluster had fewer N-insertions in productive TCRs than the roughly 670-donor mean. Across donors, most TCR sequences were observed very rarely, whereas some public TCRs were present in many individuals. Immune exposure information for the cohort was limited to CMV serostatus.

The sequence derives from a male donor in good health and CMV-seropositive. Sequenced sample: PBMCs. The chain links TRBV11-2 with TRBJ2-7; TRBD1 is a possible D gene, resting on 6 matching bases. The CDR3 protein is CASSFSITRTATYEQYF. The DNA reads as follows: TGTGCCAGCAGCTTTTCTATCACAAGGACAGCTACCTACGAGCAGTACTTC.